Shown below are 22 T cell receptor beta chains from a single sample sequenced in a study of blood T cell repertoires in COVID-19 (dated by TCRdb to about 2020). Libraries were prepared through the immunoSEQ multiplex PCR assay. Entries here come from immuneACCESS through TCRdb and include only in-frame sequences with V and J called. Some clones fail to appear in such tables; in the studies checked, an unresolved V gene covers under half of the shortfall, and the cause of the remainder is unknown. In this sample the table shows around 62,000 clones, about 82% of which occur a single time. More than 20% of the sample is taken by the ten largest. The sample consisted of peripheral blood. The source is a man between 45 and 60 years old with acute or convalescent COVID-19.

V gene TRBV7-3 combines with J gene TRBJ2-1; TRBD1 matches 11 bases. The junction had 4 bases not matched to a gene; V was cut back by 5 bases and J by 7 bases. The CDR3 has 14 residues. CDR1 and CDR2 (germline): SGHTA, FQGTGA. The CDR3 reads CASSPGQGGNEQFF. As DNA, the CDR3 is TGTGCCAGCAGCCCGGGACAGGGGGGTAATGAGCAGTTCTTC.

The rearrangement uses TRBV3-1 (or the pseudogene TRBV3-2) and TRBJ1-1, with a tentative D call TRBD1 (5 bases). Per germline, CDR1 LGHDT and CDR2 YNNKEL (reference sequence). V lost 0 bases to trimming and J lost 11 bases, with 13 bases between them. CDR3 size: 13 residues. The CDR3 loop is CASSQEGVFKAFF. The CDR3, as DNA: TGTGCCAGCAGCCAAGAAGGGGTCTTTAAGGCTTTCTTT.

The genes are TRBV5-6 and TRBJ2-7, with TRBD2 matching over 7 bases. With V trimmed by 6 bases and J by 4 bases, 13 bases remained unmatched. This CDR3 region has 15 residues. Germline CDR1 SGHDT, CDR2 YYEEEE. CDR3 in amino acids: CASTASPSGVYEQYV. As DNA, the CDR3 is TGTGCCAGCACCGCGAGTCCGAGCGGGGTATACGAGCAGTACGTC.

The chain combines TRBV6-6 with TRBJ2-3; D might be TRBD2 (5 bases). The CDR3 spans 15 residues. CDR1 is MNHNY, CDR2 SVGAGI, per germline (reference sequence). V dropped 7 bases and J dropped 2 bases, with 16 bases sitting between them. CDR3 sequence reads: CASTLDPGNTDTQYF. The CDR3 DNA follows: TGTGCCAGCACCCTTGATCCGGGGAACACAGATACGCAGTATTTT.

This clone was seen a single time. This rearrangement joins TRBV11-3 to TRBJ1-6, with no clear D. This CDR3 comprises 18 residues. Looked up from germline, CDR1 is SGHNT and CDR2 is YENEEA. The V end was cut by 5 bases, the J end by 0 bases, with 17 bases between. CDR3 amino acids: CASSPHHSWSSYNSPLHF. The CDR3 nucleotides are TGTGCCAGCAGCCCTCACCATAGTTGGAGCTCCTATAATTCACCCCTCCACTTT.

V is TRBV5-1 and J is TRBJ1-4, with 8 nucleotides matching TRBD1. The CDR3 is made up of 14 amino acids. Trimming removed 0 bases from V and 10 bases from J; junction bases left unmatched: 5. Germline values: CDR1 SGHRS, CDR2 YFSETQ. CDR3: CASSLGQGLGKLFF. The CDR3 DNA sequence: TGCGCCAGCAGCTTGGGACAGGGGTTGGGAAAACTGTTTTTT.

This clone was counted a single time. This rearrangement joins TRBV5-1 to TRBJ2-5; no clear D gene. This CDR3 has 13 amino acids. V was trimmed by 1 base and J by 2 bases, leaving 6 bases between them. Germline CDR1 reads SGHRS; CDR2 reads YFSETQ. The CDR3 loop reads CASSLLQQETQYF. The CDR3, as DNA: TGCGCCAGCAGCTTGTTACAGCAAGAGACCCAGTACTTC.

The chain recombines TRBV5-1 with TRBJ1-6, with 9 bases matching TRBD1. The junction had 7 bases not matched to a gene; V was cut back by 4 bases and J by 8 bases. This CDR3 contains 15 residues. CDR1 is SGHRS and CDR2 is YFSETQ in the germline V gene. CDR3 sequence reads: CASSGGQGGDSPLHF. In DNA form, the CDR3 reads TGCGCCAGCAGCGGGGGACAGGGAGGGGATTCACCCCTCCACTTT. Full variable domain (missing parts from reference TRBV5-1 and TRBJ1-6): KAGVTQTPRYLIKTRGQQVTLSCSPISGHRSVSWYQQTPGQGLQFLFEYFSETQRNKGNFPGRFSGRQFSNSRSEMNVSTLELGDSALYLCASSGGQGGDSPLHFGNGTRLTVT.

The chain recombines TRBV7-6 with TRBJ2-5; D is possibly TRBD2 (6 bases). Trimming stripped 1 base from V and 5 bases from J, with 20 bases between. This CDR3 has 17 amino acids. Looked up from germline, CDR1 is SGHVS and CDR2 is FNYEAQ. The CDR3 reads CASSLGAGGGPWETQYF. The CDR3 DNA follows: TGTGCCAGCAGCTTAGGTGCCGGGGGAGGTCCATGGGAGACCCAGTACTTC.

The chain is built from TRBV9 and TRBJ1-2; D is unclear. V was clipped by 0 bases and J by 2 bases, with 8 bases between them. The CDR3 has 14 amino acids. Looked up from germline, CDR1 is SGDLS and CDR2 is YYNGEE. CDR3 amino acids: CASSVEPENYGYTF. In DNA, the CDR3 is TGTGCCAGCAGCGTAGAACCGGAGAACTATGGCTACACCTTC.

This rearrangement joins TRBV6-5 to TRBJ1-2, with 7 bases matching TRBD1. The V gene end was trimmed by 6 bases and the J gene end by 4 bases; junction bases not matched to a gene: 8. Germline V lookup: CDR1 MNHEY, CDR2 SVGAGI. This CDR3 has 14 amino acids. The CDR3 sequence is CASRTPGGSYGYTF. CDR3 in DNA: TGTGCCAGCAGAACTCCAGGGGGTAGCTATGGCTACACCTTC.

The genes are TRBV6-5 and TRBJ1-2; D might be TRBD1 (5 bases). This CDR3 is built from 13 residues. CDR1 and CDR2 (germline): MNHEY, SVGAGI. Trimming shortened V by 6 bases and J by 4 bases, and 12 bases separated the two germline ends. This chain's CDR3 is CASSPTVTYGYTF. The CDR3 DNA follows: TGTGCCAGCAGCCCGACAGTAACCTATGGCTACACCTTC.

This chain links TRBV27 with TRBJ2-7; D is possibly TRBD2 (5 bases). The germline CDR1 and CDR2 sequences are MNHEY and SMNVEV (reference sequence). CDR3 length: 16 amino acids. Trimming left V 5 bases short and J 3 bases short, with 20 bases between. The CDR3 sequence is CASSPNPGKALYEQYV. CDR3 DNA sequence: TGTGCCAGCAGTCCCAATCCGGGAAAGGCCCTCTACGAGCAGTACGTC.

The chain is built from TRBV3-1 (or the pseudogene TRBV3-2) and TRBJ1-5, with D hard to call. Trimming took 5 bases from V and 9 from J, leaving 14 bases between them. Germline assignment: CDR1 LGHDT and CDR2 YNNKEL (reference sequence). The CDR3 is 13 residues long. The CDR3 DNA is TGTGCCAGCAGCGGACCCGCGGAGGGGCCCCAGCATTTT. It yields the protein CASSGPAEGPQHF.

The chain employs TRBV6-5 and TRBJ2-5; 8 bases match TRBD2. CDR1 and CDR2 (germline): MNHEY, SVGAGI. The J segment lost 2 bases and the V segment lost 2 bases, leaving 7 bases of the junction unmatched. The CDR3 spans 16 residues. The DNA of the CDR3 is TGTGCCAGCAGTTACCTTCTGGCGGGGGGACAAGAGACCCAGTACTTC. Amino acid sequence: CASSYLLAGGQETQYF.

The chain recombines TRBV24-1 with TRBJ2-1; 9 bases align to TRBD1. The germline V gene has CDR1 KGHDR and CDR2 SFDVKD. The V and J ends lost 3 bases and 4 bases, in that order; junction bases with no gene match: 6. The CDR3 loop spans 16 amino acids. In nucleotides, the CDR3 is TGTGCCACCAGTGATACCGGACAGGGGTGGTACAATGAGCAGTTCTTC. Amino acids: CATSDTGQGWYNEQFF.

The chain is built from TRBV29-1 and TRBJ1-1; possibly TRBD1 for D (6 bases). The germline V gene has CDR1 SQVTM and CDR2 ANQGSEA. Trimming cost V 7 bases and J 0 bases, with 12 bases left between them. The CDR3 totals 13 residues. In DNA form, the CDR3 reads TGCAGCGCCTGGACAGAGATGAACACTGAAGCTTTCTTT. This translates into CSAWTEMNTEAFF. The full variable domain, completed using reference TRBV29-1 and TRBJ1-1, is SAVISQKPSRDICQRGTSLTIQCQVDSQVTMMFWYRQQPGQSLTLIATANQGSEATYESGFVIDKFPISRPNLTFSTLTVSNMSPEDSSIYLCSAWTEMNTEAFFGQGTRLTVV.

V gene TRBV6-5 combines with J gene TRBJ1-2; D is possibly TRBD1 (5 bases). The germline gives CDR1 MNHEY, CDR2 SVGAGI. V lost 6 bases, J lost 6 bases, and 20 bases lay in between. The CDR3 runs 15 residues. Here the CDR3 reads CASRPVQGGVDGYTF. The CDR3 DNA is TGTGCCAGCAGACCCGTTCAGGGCGGAGTTGATGGCTACACCTTC.

The V gene is TRBV14, the J gene TRBJ2-7; D call uncertain. Germline V gene sequence: CDR1 SGHDN, CDR2 FVKESK. This CDR3 contains 12 residues. V gave up 4 bases and J gave up 7 bases, with 11 bases separating them. The CDR3 DNA follows: TGTGCCAGCAGCCCCCCCTCAGAAGAGCAGTACTTC. This codes for CASSPPSEEQYF.

This chain connects TRBV7-2 to TRBJ1-6; 7 bases align to TRBD1. The junction had 5 bases not matched to a gene; V was cut back by 3 bases and J by 6 bases. The CDR3 is made up of 15 amino acids. Germline CDR1 SGHTA, CDR2 FQGNSA. As DNA, the CDR3 is TGTGCCAGCAGCTTTCCGGGACAGAGTAATTCACCCCTCCACTTT. It specifies CASSFPGQSNSPLHF. The variable domain in full, completed from reference TRBV7-2 and TRBJ1-6, reads GAGVSQSPSNKVTEKGKDVELRCDPISGHTALYWYRQSLGQGLEFLIYFQGNSAPDKSGLPSDRFSAERTGGSVSTLTIQRTQQEDSAVYLCASSFPGQSNSPLHFGNGTRLTVT.

In this sample, this clone turned up a few times. V gene TRBV7-6 combines with J gene TRBJ1-1, with TRBD1 as a possible D gene (6 bases). The germline CDR1 and CDR2 sequences are SGHVS and FNYEAQ. The CDR3 is 15 residues long. Between the trimmed V and J ends, which lost 5 bases and 4 bases, there was a span of 17 bases. The CDR3 spells CASSVWGGARTEAFF. The CDR3 coding sequence is TGTGCCAGCAGCGTATGGGGGGGGGCGCGCACTGAAGCTTTCTTT.

The chain couples TRBV3-1 (or the pseudogene TRBV3-2) to TRBJ2-3, with 10 bases lining up with TRBD2. CDR1 and CDR2 (germline): LGHDT, YNNKEL (reference sequence). CDR3 length: 16 amino acids. With 3 bases clipped from V and 1 base from J, the junction kept 4 bases outside the gene matches. The CDR3, as DNA: TGTGCCAGCAGCCAGGCCACTAGCGGGGGCACAGATACGCAGTATTTT. Amino acids: CASSQATSGGTDTQYF.